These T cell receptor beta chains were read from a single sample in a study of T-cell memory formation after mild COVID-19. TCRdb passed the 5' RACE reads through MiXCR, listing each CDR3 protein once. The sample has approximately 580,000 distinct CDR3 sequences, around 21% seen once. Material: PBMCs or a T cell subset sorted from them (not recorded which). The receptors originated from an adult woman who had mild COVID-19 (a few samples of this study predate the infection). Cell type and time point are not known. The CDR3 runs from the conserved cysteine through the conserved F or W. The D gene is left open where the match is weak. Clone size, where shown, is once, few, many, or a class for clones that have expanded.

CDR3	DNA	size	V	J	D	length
CASSAPGTGTNTEAFF	TGTGCCAGCAGCGCCCCCGGGACAGGGACGAACACTGAAGCTTTCTTT	NA	TRBV9	TRBJ1-1	TRBD1	16
CASSLSAAEKLFF	TGTGCCAGCAGCTTATCAGCGGCTGAAAAACTGTTTTTT	few	TRBV7-6	TRBJ1-4	NA	13
CASSRWTAQETQYF	TGTGCCAGCAGCAGATGGACAGCCCAAGAGACCCAGTACTTC	few	TRBV21-1	TRBJ2-5	NA	14
CATSRDMTGGNTQYF	TGTGCCACCAGCAGAGATATGACAGGGGGAAATACGCAGTATTTT	few	TRBV15	TRBJ2-3	TRBD1	15
CASSLSDLPFGITDTEAFF	TGTGCCAGCAGCTTATCAGACCTCCCTTTTGGTATCACGGACACTGAAGCTTTCTTT	NA	TRBV9	TRBJ1-1	NA	19
CASSPTNGGYTEAFF	TGCGCCAGCAGCCCCACCAACGGGGGTTACACTGAAGCTTTCTTT	NA	TRBV4-3	TRBJ1-1	NA	15
CASSSDTQYF	TGTGCCAGCAGCTCCGATACGCAGTATTTT	many	TRBV7-9	TRBJ2-3	NA	10
CASSSGTGVNEQFF	TGTGCCAGCAGCTCCGGGACAGGGGTGAATGAGCAGTTCTTC	many	TRBV7-8	TRBJ2-1	TRBD1	14
CASSPTRGGYTEAFF	TGTGCCAGCAGCCCGACCAGGGGGGGTTACACTGAAGCTTTCTTT	NA	TRBV7-9	TRBJ1-1	TRBD1	15
CASSLDDGTDIQYF	TGTGCCAGCAGCTTAGATGACGGGACGGACATTCAGTACTTC	NA	TRBV7-9	TRBJ2-4	NA	14
CSGRTSGQETQYF	TGCAGCGGAAGGACTAGCGGGCAAGAGACCCAGTACTTC	NA	TRBV29-1	TRBJ2-5	TRBD2	13
CSVETGETQYF	TGCAGCGTTGAAACTGGAGAGACCCAGTACTTC	NA	TRBV29-1	TRBJ2-5	NA	11
CSATRGGNYGYTF	TGCAGTGCTACCCGCGGAGGTAACTATGGCTACACCTTC	few	TRBV20-1	TRBJ1-2	NA	13
CASSLTSGSLITGELFF	TGTGCCAGCAGTTTGACTAGCGGGAGTCTCATCACCGGGGAGCTGTTTTTT	NA	TRBV27	TRBJ2-2	TRBD2	17
CASSSGIWGNTEAFF	TGTGCCAGCAGCTCCGGAATATGGGGTAACACTGAAGCTTTCTTT	NA	TRBV7-2	TRBJ1-1	NA	15
CASNHGGGYEQYF	TGTGCCAGCAATCATGGAGGGGGCTACGAGCAGTACTTC	NA	TRBV12-3/TRBV12-4	TRBJ2-7	NA	13
CASSQVLVGNEQFF	TGCGCCAGCAGCCAAGTACTAGTAGGAAATGAGCAGTTCTTC	NA	TRBV4-3	TRBJ2-1	NA	14
CASSDLNAETQYF	TGTGCCAGCAGCGATTTGAATGCAGAGACCCAGTACTTC	NA	TRBV9	TRBJ2-5	NA	13
CSVFDWTSGANVLTF	TGCAGCGTTTTTGACTGGACCTCTGGGGCCAACGTCCTGACTTTC	few	TRBV29-1	TRBJ2-6	NA	15
CASSEDLKGAVTEAFF	TGTGCCAGCAGTGAAGACTTAAAGGGGGCTGTCACTGAAGCTTTCTTT	NA	TRBV2	TRBJ1-1	TRBD1	16
CASSNPGLASSWEQYF	TGTGCCAGCAGCAATCCGGGACTAGCTAGCTCCTGGGAGCAGTATTTT	once	TRBV5-4	TRBJ2-3	TRBD2	16
CATAGGWGYEQYF	TGTGCCACCGCTGGGGGTTGGGGCTACGAGCAGTACTTC	NA	TRBV15	TRBJ2-7	NA	13
CASSSGGSGITYEQYF	TGTGCCAGCAGCTCCGGGGGAAGCGGCATAACCTACGAGCAGTACTTC	few	TRBV5-4	TRBJ2-7	NA	16
CASSLIERATYEQYF	TGCGCCAGCAGCTTGATAGAGCGGGCCACCTACGAGCAGTACTTC	many	TRBV5-1	TRBJ2-7	NA	15
CSAAPGNAPLHF	TGCAGTGCCGCCCCGGGCAACGCACCCCTCCACTTT	NA	TRBV20-1	TRBJ1-6	NA	12
CASSPGWQFGNTIYF	TGTGCCAGCAGCCCGGGGTGGCAGTTTGGAAACACCATATATTTT	NA	TRBV27	TRBJ1-3	NA	15
CASSLTPGGIRGKEQYF	TGTGCCAGCAGCCTTACTCCAGGGGGTATCAGGGGTAAAGAGCAGTACTTC	NA	TRBV7-8	TRBJ2-7	TRBD1	17
CASSIRDKLLNYGYTF	TGTGCCAGTAGTATCCGGGACAAGCTCCTTAACTATGGCTACACCTTC	NA	TRBV19	TRBJ1-2	NA	16
CASSSTGGASNQYF	TGTGCCAGCAGTTCGACAGGGGGCGCGTCTAACCAGTACTTC	many	TRBV27	TRBJ2-4	TRBD1	14
CSARSRGYKASDNEQFF	TGCAGTGCTAGGAGCAGGGGATATAAGGCTTCGGACAATGAGCAGTTCTTC	NA	TRBV20-1	TRBJ2-1	NA	17
CSAIGQMTTGELFF	TGCAGTGCTATCGGGCAAATGACCACCGGGGAGCTGTTTTTT	NA	TRBV20-1	TRBJ2-2	NA	14
CASSSGTSGSSYEQYF	TGTGCCAGCAGCTCCGGGACTAGCGGGAGCTCCTACGAGCAGTACTTC	many	TRBV7-6	TRBJ2-7	TRBD2	16
CASNKGLAGWRETQYF	TGTGCCAGCAATAAAGGACTAGCGGGATGGAGAGAGACCCAGTACTTC	NA	TRBV6-2/TRBV6-3	TRBJ2-5	TRBD2	16
CASSPWRGARTQYF	TGTGCCAGCAGTCCGTGGCGGGGGGCTCGGACCCAGTACTTC	many	TRBV12-3/TRBV12-4	TRBJ2-5	TRBD2	14
CASSWAGAEGQPQHF	TGCGCCAGCAGTTGGGCAGGGGCTGAGGGTCAGCCCCAGCATTTT	few	TRBV5-1	TRBJ1-5	NA	15
CAWRGGLSSWGAFF	TGTGCCTGGAGAGGGGGCCTAAGTTCATGGGGAGCTTTCTTT	NA	TRBV30	TRBJ1-1	TRBD1	14
CASSYRTKSNYGYTF	TGTGCCAGCAGTTACCGGACAAAATCTAACTATGGCTACACCTTC	few	TRBV6-5	TRBJ1-2	NA	15
CASSPISREREEKLFF	TGTGCCAGCAGTCCCATTAGCCGGGAAAGGGAGGAAAAACTGTTTTTT	NA	TRBV5-5	TRBJ1-4	NA	16
CASRRLAWGTDTQYF	TGTGCCAGTAGGCGGCTAGCCTGGGGCACAGATACGCAGTATTTT	NA	TRBV19	TRBJ2-3	NA	15
CASSPDPGTQETQYF	TGTGCCAGCAGCCCGGATCCAGGGACCCAAGAGACCCAGTACTTC	NA	TRBV6-2/TRBV6-3	TRBJ2-5	NA	15
CASSGRAGGNTIYF	TGTGCCAGCAGTGGTCGCGCAGGGGGAAACACCATATATTTT	few	TRBV6-6	TRBJ1-3	NA	14
CASSLRAPVVAGGNTGELFF	TGTGCCAGCAGCTTACGGGCGCCGGTCGTAGCGGGAGGCAACACCGGGGAGCTGTTTTTT	many	TRBV7-6	TRBJ2-2	TRBD2	20
CASSVQGSQETQYF	TGTGCCAGCAGCGTCCAGGGCTCACAAGAGACCCAGTACTTC	NA	TRBV9	TRBJ2-5	NA	14
CATGQGGSDEQFF	TGTGCCACCGGACAGGGGGGATCCGATGAGCAGTTCTTC	few	TRBV10-3	TRBJ2-1	TRBD1	13
CATSGDVNEQFF	TGTGCCACCAGTGGGGACGTGAATGAGCAGTTCTTC	NA	TRBV24-1	TRBJ2-1	NA	12
CASSERRGKVPDTQYF	TGTGCCAGCAGTGAACGACGGGGTAAGGTGCCAGATACGCAGTATTTT	many	TRBV25-1	TRBJ2-3	NA	16